This entry lists 9 T cell receptor beta chains sequenced from one sample in a study of blood T cells in healthy people across ages (dated by TCRdb to 2013 to 2016). Library preparation used 5' RACE. Sequencing was performed on an Illumina HiSeq 2500. The second PCR ran for roughly 7 to 11 cycles and used a J-beta primer mix along with a sample-barcoded 5' primer. In TCRdb, the public reads were trimmed at Q25 with fastp and aligned with MiXCR, with productive beta chains retained. Identical CDR3 protein sequences are pooled into one entry, listed with their most common genes and DNA. This sample has about 680,000 distinct CDR3 sequences in its table, and 49% of those were observed once. Of the sample, 30% to 40% is held by the ten largest clones. Sequenced material: blood. These receptor sequences come from a woman aged 55-70 years in good health.

In DNA form, the CDR3 reads TGTGCCAGCAGCCAAGATTTTGATCGGACTCACTATGGCTACACCTTC. Encoded protein: CASSQDFDRTHYGYTF. J is TRBJ1-2 and V is TRBV4-2; D remains unclear. In germline, CDR1 is LGHNA, CDR2 YNFKEQ. V shed 0 bases and J shed 3 bases, with 14 bases lying between them. The CDR3 is 16 amino acids.

This sequence joins TRBV29-1 and TRBJ2-1; D gene uncertain. CDR1 and CDR2 from the germline V gene are SQVTM and ANQGSEA. The V end was cut by 8 bases, the J end by 5 bases, with 7 bases between. This CDR3 comprises 10 residues. This chain's CDR3 is CSTTNNEQFF. In DNA form, the CDR3 reads TGCAGCACAACGAACAATGAGCAGTTCTTC.

This clonotype was found many times. V is TRBV20-1 and J is TRBJ2-4; tentative D call: TRBD1 (5 bases). V was shortened by 2 bases and J by 7 bases, with 12 bases between the two germline ends. The V gene's germline CDR1 is DFQATT and CDR2 SNEGSKA (reference sequence). The CDR3 extends over 13 amino acids. The CDR3 region is CSARMDKGNIQYF. CDR3 sequence (DNA): TGCAGTGCTAGAATGGACAAGGGGAACATTCAGTACTTC.

Only a few counts were recorded for this clonotype. J is TRBJ2-7 and V is TRBV4-3; possible D gene TRBD2, 6 bases. CDR1 and CDR2 (germline): LGHNA, YSLEER. The CDR3 extends over 15 amino acids. V was cut by 1 base and J by 2 bases, with 12 bases left in between. CDR3 amino acids: CASSQGGGETYEQYF. The CDR3 DNA follows: TGCGCCAGCAGCCAAGGGGGCGGGGAAACCTACGAGCAGTACTTC.

J is TRBJ1-1 and V is TRBV9; tentatively, D is TRBD1 (5 bases). Trimming cost V 4 bases and J 0 bases, with 13 bases left between them. CDR1 and CDR2 from the germline V gene are SGDLS and YYNGEE. The CDR3 extends over 15 amino acids. The CDR3, as DNA: TGTGCCAGCAGCCCCGTTGGGGCGGTGAACACTGAAGCTTTCTTT. It codes for CASSPVGAVNTEAFF.

The rearrangement joins TRBV20-1 to TRBJ1-6, with TRBD1 matching over 9 bases. The length of the CDR3 is 14 residues. V gave up 4 bases and J gave up 10 bases; unmatched junction bases: 8. The germline V gene encodes CDR1 DFQATT and CDR2 SNEGSKA (reference sequence). The DNA of the CDR3 is TGCAGTGCTACAAGAACAGGGGGCGGCTCACCCCTCCACTTT. Its translation: CSATRTGGGSPLHF.

This clonotype has more than one count but fewer than ten. The V and J genes are TRBV20-1 and TRBJ2-3; D remains ambiguous. This CDR3 has 13 amino acids. The germline gives CDR1 DFQATT, CDR2 SNEGSKA (reference sequence). V was pared by 1 base and J by 2 bases, with 7 bases between. DNA of the CDR3: TGCAGTGCTAGAGTCGATTACACAGATACGCAGTATTTT. Amino acids: CSARVDYTDTQYF.

V and J are TRBV4-3 and TRBJ2-1; no clear D. Germline V gene data show CDR1 as LGHNA and CDR2 as YSLEER. Trimming stripped 1 base from V and 5 bases from J, with 15 bases between. There are 16 residues in the CDR3. The CDR3 region is CASSQGLGALNNEQFF. CDR3 nucleotides: TGCGCCAGCAGCCAAGGTCTGGGTGCGCTCAACAATGAGCAGTTCTTC.

The chain recombines TRBV20-1 with TRBJ1-5; TRBD1 is a possible D gene (5 bases). V lost 7 bases and J lost 2, with 9 bases in between. The CDR3 spans 12 residues. Germline lookup yields CDR1 DFQATT and CDR2 SNEGSKA (reference sequence). The DNA for the CDR3 is TGCAGTGTAACAGGTGGCAATCAGCCCCAGCATTTT. It encodes CSVTGGNQPQHF.